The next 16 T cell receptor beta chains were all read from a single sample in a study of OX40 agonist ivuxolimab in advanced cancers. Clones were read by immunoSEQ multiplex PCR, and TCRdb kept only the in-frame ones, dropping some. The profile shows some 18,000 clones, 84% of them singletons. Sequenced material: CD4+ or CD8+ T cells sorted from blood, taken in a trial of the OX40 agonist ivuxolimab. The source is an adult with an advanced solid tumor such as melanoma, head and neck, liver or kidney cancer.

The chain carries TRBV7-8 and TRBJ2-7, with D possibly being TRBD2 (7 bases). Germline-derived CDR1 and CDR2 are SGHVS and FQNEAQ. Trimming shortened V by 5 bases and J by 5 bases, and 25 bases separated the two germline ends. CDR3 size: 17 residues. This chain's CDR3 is CASSPPQSKGGKNEQYF. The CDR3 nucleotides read TGTGCCAGCAGCCCGCCTCAAAGCAAGGGGGGGAAAAACGAGCAGTACTTC.

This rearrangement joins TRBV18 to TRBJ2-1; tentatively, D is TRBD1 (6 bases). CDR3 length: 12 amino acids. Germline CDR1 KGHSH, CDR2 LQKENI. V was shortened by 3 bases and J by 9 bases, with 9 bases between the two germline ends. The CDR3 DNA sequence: TGTGCCAGCTCACCCAGGGGTTTTGAGCAGTTCTTC. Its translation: CASSPRGFEQFF.

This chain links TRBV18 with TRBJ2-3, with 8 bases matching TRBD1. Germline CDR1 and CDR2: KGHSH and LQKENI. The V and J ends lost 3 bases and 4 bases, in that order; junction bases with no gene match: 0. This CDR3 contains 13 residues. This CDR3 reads CASSPDRADTQYF. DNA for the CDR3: TGTGCCAGCTCACCGGACAGGGCAGATACGCAGTATTTT. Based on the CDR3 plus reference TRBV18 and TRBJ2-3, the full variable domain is NAGVMQNPRHLVRRRGQEARLRCSPMKGHSHVYWYRQLPEEGLKFMVYLQKENIIDESGMPKERFSAEFPKEGPSILRIQQVVRGDSAAYFCASSPDRADTQYFGPGTRLTVL.

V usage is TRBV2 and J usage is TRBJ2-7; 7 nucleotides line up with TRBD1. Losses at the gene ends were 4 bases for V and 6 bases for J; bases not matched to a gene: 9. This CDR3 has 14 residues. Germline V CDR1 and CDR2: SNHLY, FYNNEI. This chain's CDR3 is CASSAQGRSGEQYF. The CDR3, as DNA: TGTGCCAGCAGTGCACAGGGGAGATCGGGCGAGCAGTACTTC.

The CDR3 coding sequence is TGCGCCAGCAGCTTGGCCTCTACCACGAACACCGGGGAGCTGTTTTTT. Amino acid sequence: CASSLASTTNTGELFF. The rearrangement links TRBV5-1 to TRBJ2-2; D remains unclear. Germline V CDR1 and CDR2: SGHRS, YFSETQ. V was cut by 0 bases and J by 0 bases, with 9 bases left in between. The CDR3 covers 16 residues.

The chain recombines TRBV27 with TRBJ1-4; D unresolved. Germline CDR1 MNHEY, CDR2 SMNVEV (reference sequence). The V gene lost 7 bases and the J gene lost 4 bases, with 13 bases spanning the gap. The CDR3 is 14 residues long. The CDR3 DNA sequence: TGTGCCAGCAACCGTCCGGCAGATAATGAAAAACTGTTTTTT. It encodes CASNRPADNEKLFF. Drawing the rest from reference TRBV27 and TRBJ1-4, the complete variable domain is EAQVTQNPRYLITVTGKKLTVTCSQNMNHEYMSWYRQDPGLGLRQIYYSMNVEVTDKGDVPEGYKVSRKEKRNFPLILESPSPNQTSLYFCASNRPADNEKLFFGSGTQLSVL.

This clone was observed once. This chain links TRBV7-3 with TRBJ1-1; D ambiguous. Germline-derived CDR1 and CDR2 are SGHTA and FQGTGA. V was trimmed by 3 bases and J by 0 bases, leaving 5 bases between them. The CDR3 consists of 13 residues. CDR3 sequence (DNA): TGTGCCAGCAGCTTCCAGATGAACACTGAAGCTTTCTTT. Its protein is CASSFQMNTEAFF.

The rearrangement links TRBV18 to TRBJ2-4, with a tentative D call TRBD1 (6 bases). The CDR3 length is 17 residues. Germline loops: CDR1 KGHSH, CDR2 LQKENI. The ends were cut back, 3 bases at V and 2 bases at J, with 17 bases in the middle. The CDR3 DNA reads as TGTGCCAGCTCACCCCCCGGCCAGGGGACGACCAAAAACATTCAGTACTTC. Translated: CASSPPGQGTTKNIQYF.

In DNA form, the CDR3 reads TGTGCCAGCAGCCAAGGGAACAGGGGGCCGTTCAATGAGCAGTTCTTC. Amino acids: CASSQGNRGPFNEQFF. The chain combines TRBV4-2 with TRBJ2-1; 9 bases map to TRBD1. Trimming removed 1 base from V and 6 bases from J; junction bases left unmatched: 7. The CDR3 contains 16 residues. CDR1 and CDR2 from the germline V gene are LGHNA and YNFKEQ.

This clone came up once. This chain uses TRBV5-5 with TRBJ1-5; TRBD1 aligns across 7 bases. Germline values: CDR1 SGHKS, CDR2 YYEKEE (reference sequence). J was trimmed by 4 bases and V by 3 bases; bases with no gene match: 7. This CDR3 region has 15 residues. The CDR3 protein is CASSSRDSINQPQHF. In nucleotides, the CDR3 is TGTGCCAGCAGCTCCCGGGACAGCATAAATCAGCCCCAGCATTTT. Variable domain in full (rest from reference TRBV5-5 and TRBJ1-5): DAGVTQSPTHLIKTRGQQVTLRCSPISGHKSVSWYQQVLGQGPQFIFQYYEKEERGRGNFPDRFSARQFPNYSSELNVNALLLGDSALYLCASSSRDSINQPQHFGDGTRLSIL.

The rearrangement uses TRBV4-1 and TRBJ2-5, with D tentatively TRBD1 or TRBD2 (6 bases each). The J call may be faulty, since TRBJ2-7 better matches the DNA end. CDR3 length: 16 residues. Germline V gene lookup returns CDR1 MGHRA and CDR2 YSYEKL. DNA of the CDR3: TGCGCCAGCAGCCAAGATTTGTCGGGGGCTGGCTACGAGCAGTACTTC. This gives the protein CASSQDLSGAGYEQYF.

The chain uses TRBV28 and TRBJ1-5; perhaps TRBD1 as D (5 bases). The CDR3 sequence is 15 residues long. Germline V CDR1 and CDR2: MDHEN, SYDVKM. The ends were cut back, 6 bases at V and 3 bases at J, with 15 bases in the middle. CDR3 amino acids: CASRGSGGFNQPQHF. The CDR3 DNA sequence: TGTGCCAGCAGAGGGTCGGGGGGGTTCAATCAGCCCCAGCATTTT.

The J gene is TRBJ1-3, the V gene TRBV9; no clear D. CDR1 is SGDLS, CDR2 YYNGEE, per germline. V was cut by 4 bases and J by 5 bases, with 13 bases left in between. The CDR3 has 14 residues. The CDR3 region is CASSSPGVRNTIYF. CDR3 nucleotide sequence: TGTGCCAGCAGCTCCCCTGGGGTGAGAAACACCATATATTTT.

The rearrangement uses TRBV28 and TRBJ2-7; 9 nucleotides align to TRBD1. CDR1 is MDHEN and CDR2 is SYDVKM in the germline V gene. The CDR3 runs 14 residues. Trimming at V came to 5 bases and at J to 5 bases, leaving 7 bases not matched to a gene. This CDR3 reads CASSPDRGLDEQYF. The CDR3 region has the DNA TGTGCCAGCAGTCCGGACAGGGGTCTCGACGAGCAGTACTTC.

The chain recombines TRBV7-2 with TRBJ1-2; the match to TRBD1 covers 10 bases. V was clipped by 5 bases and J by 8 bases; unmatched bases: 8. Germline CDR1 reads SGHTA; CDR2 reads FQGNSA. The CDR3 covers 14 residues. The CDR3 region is CASSRQTGGWGYTF. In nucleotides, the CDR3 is TGTGCCAGCAGCCGCCAGACAGGGGGCTGGGGCTACACCTTC.

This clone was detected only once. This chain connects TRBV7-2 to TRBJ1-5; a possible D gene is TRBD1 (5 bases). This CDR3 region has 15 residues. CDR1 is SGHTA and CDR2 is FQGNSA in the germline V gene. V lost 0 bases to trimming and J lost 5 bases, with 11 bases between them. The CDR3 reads CASSLAGTGDQPQHF. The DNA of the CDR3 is TGTGCCAGCAGCTTAGCAGGGACGGGAGATCAGCCCCAGCATTTT.